This T cell receptor beta chain was captured by sequencing in a study of CD8 T cells in Susac syndrome (dated by TCRdb to the late 2010s). Notes on the research overall: Repertoire sequencing was used to test whether CD8+ T cell activation and differentiation in Susac syndrome was antigen driven. CD8+ T cell repertoire clonality was compared between 11 to 12 healthy donors, approximately 14 Susac syndrome patients and around 16 multiple sclerosis patients.

Note on this clonotype: The target of this receptor is not known. No clone much larger than this one lies a single base away; base qualities are absent.

Taken from the germline V gene, the CDR1 and CDR2 loops are SGHVS and FQNEAQ. The junction carries 11 bases between V and J, which are trimmed by 6 bases and 5 bases respectively. The CDR3 goes from the cysteine to the phenylalanine over 12 residues. This entry keeps only the CDR3 DNA: 36 bases, framed from base 1. RNA was extracted with the RNeasy kit and roughly 0.45 to 1 ug was reverse transcribed using random hexamers. The immunoSEQ multiplex PCR assay, covering 54 Vbeta and 13 Jbeta segments, was used to amplify TCR beta CDR3 regions. To correct PCR amplification bias, a synthetic template baseline was used for both primer optimization and computational correction. Per the source publication's procedure: Reads were annotated to V, D and J genes per IMGT and analyzed with immunoSEQ Analyzer, keeping only productive sequences. Clonality was calculated as one minus the Shannon entropy normalized by log2 of the number of productive unique sequences. For each patient and control, public and private clones were evaluated among the 100 most prevalent clones. A clone was defined as Susac-specific if it was absent from the healthy and MS cohorts, from approximately 980 published viral clones and from other ImmuneACCESS disease sequences. Starting from the raw public reads, TCRdb applied fastp trimming at Q25, assembled clones with MiXCR and retained in-frame beta chains. Rows with one shared CDR3 protein collapse into an entry with the most common genes and DNA. TCRdb assigned the V and J calls; the authors' analysis was not used. The sample table shows a few hundred thousand distinct CDR3 sequences, and about 93% are seen once. The ten largest clones add up to about 0.12% of the sample.

Peripheral blood CD8+ and CD4+ T cells from healthy donors, Susac syndrome patients and multiple sclerosis patients were profiled using high-throughput TCR beta sequencing. Multiple sclerosis controls were treatment-naive patients with stable or active relapsing-remitting disease fulfilling revised McDonald criteria. Bulk CD8+ and CD4+ T cells were purified magnetically by negative isolation, whereas CD8+ TEMRA cells were enriched by FACS. Blood was collected in EDTA tubes and processed within 24 hours, with PBMCs isolated through density gradient centrifugation. PBMCs intended for TCR sequencing were cryopreserved in liquid nitrogen and were subsequently thawed in a 37 degrees C water bath. A purity of at least 90% was achieved for sorted or isolated CD4+, CD8+ and CD8+ TEMRA cells. Broader findings and caveats from the paper: The TCR sequencing and HLA analysis was acknowledged to have included a relatively small number of individuals.

This clonotype originated in a human donor with multiple sclerosis. Recombination connected TRBV7-8 to TRBJ2-7; the D gene is perhaps TRBD1 or TRBD2, as each covers 5 bases. Sequenced: CD8+ T cells from PBMCs. The CDR3 has the sequence CASSPGTHEQYF. The bases are TGTGCCAGCAGTCCAGGGACCCACGAGCAGTACTTC. Supplemented by the reference TRBV7-8 and TRBJ2-7 proteins around the CDR3, the complete variable domain is GAGVSQSPRYKVAKRGQDVALRCDPISGHVSLFWYQQALGQGPEFLTYFQNEAQLDKSGLPSDRFFAERPEGSVSTLKIQRTQQEDSAVYLCASSPGTHEQYFGPGTRLTVT.